These T cell receptor beta chains were read from a single sample in a study of blood T cell repertoires in COVID-19. The protocol was immunoSEQ multiplex PCR, while the TCRdb copy is restricted to in-frame clones and leaves out a portion. The sample lists a few hundred thousand clones, roughly 84% occurring once. Source material: peripheral blood. The receptors derive from a woman younger than 35 with acute or convalescent COVID-19. Each CDR3 is given with its conserved first and last residue. D genes are given only for firm matches. A clone size is listed for some rows: how often the clone was seen (once, few, many), or a class if it is expanded.

size	V	J	D	DNA	CDR3
.	TRBV5-1	TRBJ2-5	TRBD1	TGCGCCAGCAGCCCGGCCGGGACAGGGGTATTCGAGACCCAGTACTTC	CASSPAGTGVFETQYF
.	TRBV29-1	TRBJ2-4	TRBD2	TGCAGCGTTGGCATGGGGGGGGCCAAAAACATTCAGTACTTC	CSVGMGGAKNIQYF
.	TRBV6-6	TRBJ2-6	TRBD2	TGTGCCAGCAGTCGAACTAGCGGTCCCCTCTTGGGGGCCAACGTCCTGACTTTC	CASSRTSGPLLGANVLTF
.	TRBV7-3	TRBJ2-5	.	TGTGCCAGCAGCCCTAAGGCAGGGTTATCCTTAGAGACCCAGTACTTC	CASSPKAGLSLETQYF
.	TRBV2	TRBJ2-5	.	TGTGCCAGCAGTGAGGGAGACGGTTTGACCCAGTACTTC	CASSEGDGLTQYF
few	TRBV10-2	TRBJ2-3	TRBD2	TGCGCCAGCCGAAGACTAGCGGGAGAACCAGATACGCAGTATTTT	CASRRLAGEPDTQYF
.	TRBV15	TRBJ2-1	TRBD2	TGTGCCACCAGCAGAGATCTAGCGGAGGATGAGCAGTTCTTC	CATSRDLAEDEQFF
few	TRBV3-1/TRBV3-2	TRBJ1-2	.	TGTGCCAGCAGCCAATATCGGACAGAAGGCTATGGCTACACCTTC	CASSQYRTEGYGYTF
.	TRBV5-5	TRBJ1-4	TRBD1	TGTGCCAGCAGCTTTACAGGGGGGAATGAAAAACTGTTTTTT	CASSFTGGNEKLFF
.	TRBV28	TRBJ1-5	TRBD1	TGTGCCAGCAGCCCACTAGACAGGGAGCTGCAGCCCCAGCATTTT	CASSPLDRELQPQHF
many	TRBV5-4	TRBJ2-7	TRBD1	TGTGCCAGCAGCTTGGCGGGGACAGGGTACTCCTACGAGCAGTACTTC	CASSLAGTGYSYEQYF
.	TRBV10-3	TRBJ1-4	TRBD1	TGTGCCATCAGACACGACCCAACAGGGGTGACGGTGTGGGGTGAAAAACTGTTTTTT	CAIRHDPTGVTVWGEKLFF
.	TRBV19	TRBJ1-2	.	TGTGCCAGTACCACACAGGTTGTACCGTTCTATGGCTACACCTTC	CASTTQVVPFYGYTF
few	TRBV4-3	TRBJ2-7	TRBD2	TGCGCCAGCAGCCCGGGGTTAGCGGGCTGGACCAAGCCAACTTACGAGCAGTACTTC	CASSPGLAGWTKPTYEQYF
once	TRBV10-1	TRBJ2-1	TRBD2	TGCGCCAGCAGTGAGTCGACTCTGGGGGGGAACTACAATGAGCAGTTCTTC	CASSESTLGGNYNEQFF
.	TRBV12-3/TRBV12-4	TRBJ2-1	.	TGTGCCAGCAGTACCCTGGGGGGATATGAGCAGTTCTTC	CASSTLGGYEQFF